This T cell receptor (beta chain) was obtained from a study of T cells after yellow fever vaccination. Template-switching 5'RACE yielded the TCR cDNA; a universal primer site and UMIs were added in the process. TCRdb processed the 5' RACE reads anew with MiXCR; each CDR3 protein has one entry. The table has around 500,000 distinct CDR3 sequences, roughly 22% seen once; the top ten hold roughly a sixth. Germline V CDR1 and CDR2: DFQATT, SNEGSKA (reference sequence). Trimming pared 0 bases from V and 0 bases from J, leaving 12 bases between. This CDR3 region has 15 residues. Only a few counts were recorded for this clonotype.

The receptor was derived from a man between 18 and 29 years old who received the YFV17D yellow fever vaccine. The gene calls are TRBV20-1 and TRBJ2-7; D could derive from TRBD1 or TRBD2 (7 bases each). Material: PBMCs, obtained more than 20 days after the first yellow fever vaccination. The CDR3 reads CSARDPGGVSYEQYF. CDR3 DNA: TGCAGTGCTAGAGATCCAGGGGGGGTCTCCTACGAGCAGTACTTC.